The entry that follows covers one T cell receptor beta chain sequence. Generated by immunoSEQ multiplex PCR, the TCRdb table keeps only in-frame clones and is missing some. The repertoire holds more than 150,000 clones, around 90% seen once, with approximately 0.49% in the top ten. This sample was included in a study of T cell responses to AZD1222 COVID-19 vaccine. This CDR3 is built from 15 residues. CDR1 is LNHDA and CDR2 is SQIVND in the germline V gene (reference sequence). V gave up 8 bases and J gave up 5 bases; unmatched junction bases: 12. V usage is TRBV19 and J usage is TRBJ1-2; 9 nucleotides line up with TRBD1. The TCR sequence derives from an adult in good health. The sample consisted of peripheral blood, taken on day 0 of AZD1222 vaccination. The CDR3 nucleotides are TGTGCCAGTTGGGGACAGGGCAAAACTGATTATGGCTACACCTTC. This sequence encodes CASWGQGKTDYGYTF.